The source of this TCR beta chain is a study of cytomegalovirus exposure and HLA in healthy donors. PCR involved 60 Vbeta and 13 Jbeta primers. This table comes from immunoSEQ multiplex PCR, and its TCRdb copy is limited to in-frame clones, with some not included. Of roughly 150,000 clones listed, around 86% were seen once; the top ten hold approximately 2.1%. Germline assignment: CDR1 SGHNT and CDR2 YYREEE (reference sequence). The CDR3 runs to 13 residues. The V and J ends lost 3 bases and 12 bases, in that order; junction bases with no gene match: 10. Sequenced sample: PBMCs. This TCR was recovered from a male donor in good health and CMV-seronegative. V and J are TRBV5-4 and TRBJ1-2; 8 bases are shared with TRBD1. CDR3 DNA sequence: TGTGCCAGCAGCTCTTTCGGACAGGGCGGCAACACCTTC. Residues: CASSSFGQGGNTF.